The 26 T cell receptor beta chains given below trace back to one sample, sequenced in a study of blood T cells in healthy people across ages. Combining a sample-barcoded 5' primer with a J-beta primer mix, a second PCR ran for roughly 7 to 12 cycles. One entry per CDR3 protein, called by TCRdb with MiXCR from the 5' RACE reads. The data show 540,000 or so distinct CDR3 sequences, about 25% seen once. The sample also formed part of further work on T cells of mothers and their children.

Sequences were obtained from blood. All receptors derive from a boy aged 10-17 years in good health.

This chain connects TRBV7-2 to TRBJ1-6; no definite D call. The CDR3 runs 16 residues. The V and J ends lost 5 bases and 0 bases respectively, with 11 bases between them. The germline V gene encodes CDR1 SGHTA and CDR2 FQGNSA. CDR3 coding DNA: TGTGCCAGCAGCACAGAAGGGAGCTCCTATAATTCACCCCTCCACTTT. It translates to CASSTEGSSYNSPLHF.

This clonotype appeared a few times. The J gene is TRBJ2-1, the V gene TRBV11-3, with TRBD2 matching 9 bases. Germline V gives CDR1 SGHNT, CDR2 YENEEA. The CDR3 has 16 residues. V shed 5 bases, J shed 8 bases, and the junction held 13 bases outside the gene matches. CDR3 protein: CASSPRLAGEIDEQFF. CDR3 in DNA: TGTGCCAGCAGCCCCAGGTTAGCGGGAGAGATTGATGAGCAGTTCTTC.

In this sample, this clonotype turned up a few times. This chain links TRBV20-1 with TRBJ2-3; D uncertain. Germline loops: CDR1 DFQATT, CDR2 SNEGSKA (reference sequence). This CDR3 has 15 amino acids. Trimming took off 7 bases at V and 4 bases at J, with 21 bases between the two ends. The CDR3 DNA reads as TGCAGTGTTCGAGGACCCAGTCTTGGGGCAGATACGCAGTATTTT. This codes for CSVRGPSLGADTQYF.

The chain combines TRBV20-1 with TRBJ2-1; a weak D match, TRBD2 (5 bases). Germline CDR1 and CDR2: DFQATT and SNEGSKA (reference sequence). V was pared by 6 bases and J by 8 bases, with 29 bases between. This CDR3 has 17 residues. The CDR3 sequence is CSARRRHTAVYLDEQFF. DNA of the CDR3: TGCAGTGCACGGAGGCGTCATACGGCGGTTTATCTCGATGAGCAGTTCTTC.

This clonotype has a handful of counts. J is TRBJ2-7 and V is TRBV4-3, with no clear D. Germline assignment: CDR1 LGHNA and CDR2 YSLEER. This CDR3 spans 16 amino acids. V lost 0 bases and J lost 7, with 19 bases in between. This CDR3 reads CASSQDSSQLTLEQYF. CDR3 DNA: TGCGCCAGCAGCCAAGATTCGTCCCAGCTTACGTTAGAGCAGTACTTC.

This clonotype was recorded a few times. The J gene is TRBJ2-1, the V gene TRBV30; TRBD2 agrees at 8 bases. The V and J ends lost 3 bases and 0 bases, in that order; junction bases with no gene match: 10. CDR3 length: 17 residues. CDR1 and CDR2 from the germline V gene are GTSNPN and SVGIG (reference sequence). The CDR3, as DNA: TGTGCCTGGAGGGACCTGGGCGGGGGGCACTCCTACAATGAGCAGTTCTTC. It is translated as CAWRDLGGGHSYNEQFF.

This rearrangement joins TRBV4-2 to TRBJ2-5; no firm D call. The length of the CDR3 is 12 residues. The V and J ends lost 0 bases and 6 bases respectively, with 5 bases between them. Germline CDR1 and CDR2: LGHNA and YNFKEQ. The CDR3 sequence: CASSQDRQTQYF. DNA of the CDR3: TGTGCCAGCAGCCAAGATCGCCAGACCCAGTACTTC.

A few counts support this clonotype. This chain connects TRBV28 to TRBJ2-5, with 12 bases aligning to TRBD1. The ends lost 6 bases at V and 2 bases at J; junction bases unmatched: 4. CDR1 is MDHEN, CDR2 SYDVKM, per germline. This CDR3 region has 15 residues. The CDR3, as DNA: TGTGCCAGCAGAGGGACAGGGGGCAGGCAAGAGACCCAGTACTTC. The encoded protein is CASRGTGGRQETQYF.

The chain recombines TRBV20-1 with TRBJ2-3; 8 nucleotides align to TRBD2. This CDR3 has 17 residues. Trimming took 1 base from V and 3 from J; bases not matched to a gene: 12. The germline gives CDR1 DFQATT, CDR2 SNEGSKA (reference sequence). CDR3 nucleotide sequence: TGCAGTGCTAGAGGCGGCCTAGCGGGTTTATTTACAGATACGCAGTATTTT. Translated, it gives CSARGGLAGLFTDTQYF.

This clonotype was seen only once. The rearrangement joins TRBV9 to TRBJ2-1, with D tentatively TRBD2 (7 bases). CDR1 is SGDLS, CDR2 YYNGEE, per germline. The CDR3 is 17 residues long. V was pared by 0 bases and J by 8 bases, with 21 bases between. CDR3 nucleotide sequence: TGTGCCAGCAGCGTAGCTCCCCGGGGGGCGACGGGGGATGAGCAGTTCTTC. Amino acid sequence: CASSVAPRGATGDEQFF.

Comment on this clonotype: A much larger clone differs by one base, so this may be a read error. The DNA for the CDR3 is TGTGCCAGCAGTAGGGGGCCATACGGGCAGTACTTC. Encoded protein: CASSRGPYGQYF. The gene calls are TRBV6-5 and TRBJ2-7; 7 bases fit TRBD1. Germline values: CDR1 MNHEY, CDR2 SVGAGI. This CDR3 comprises 12 residues.

CDR3 amino acids: CASSLEDRPNQPQHF. DNA for the CDR3: TGTGCCAGCAGCCTGGAAGACAGACCCAATCAGCCCCAGCATTTT. The chain employs TRBV7-2 and TRBJ1-5; the D gene is possibly TRBD1 (5 bases). Trimming removed 5 bases from V and 3 bases from J, with 14 bases in between. The length of the CDR3 is 15 residues. Per the germline V gene, CDR1 is SGHTA and CDR2 is FQGNSA. Full variable domain (missing parts from reference TRBV7-2 and TRBJ1-5): GAGVSQSPSNKVTEKGKDVELRCDPISGHTALYWYRQSLGQGLEFLIYFQGNSAPDKSGLPSDRFSAERTGGSVSTLTIQRTQQEDSAVYLCASSLEDRPNQPQHFGDGTRLSIL.

The V gene is TRBV4-3, the J gene TRBJ2-5, with TRBD2 matching over 15 bases. The better agreement between TRBJ2-1 and the DNA end casts doubt on the J call. Germline-derived CDR1 and CDR2 are LGHNA and YSLEER. This CDR3 region has 17 residues. The CDR3 is CASSWTSGGAGGNEQFF. For the CDR3, the DNA is TGCGCCAGCAGCTGGACTAGCGGGGGGGCCGGGGGCAATGAGCAGTTCTTC.

CDR3 region: CASSGGGSYNEQYF. CDR3 in DNA: TGTGCCAGCAGCGGAGGGGGCTCCTACAATGAGCAGTACTTC. V usage is TRBV9 and J usage is TRBJ2-1; 7 positions match TRBD1. The closer fit of TRBJ2-7 to the DNA end suggests the J call may be wrong. Germline loops: CDR1 SGDLS, CDR2 YYNGEE. The CDR3 spans 14 residues.

This clonotype was found a few times. The chain joins TRBV20-1 to TRBJ2-5; TRBD2 matches at 11 bases. The J call may be incorrect, as the DNA end agrees better with TRBJ2-7. CDR1 is DFQATT and CDR2 is SNEGSKA in the germline V gene (reference sequence). CDR3 length: 18 residues. The chain's CDR3 is CSARARVTSGTQSHEQYF. For the CDR3, the DNA is TGCAGTGCTAGAGCCCGTGTGACTAGCGGGACACAGTCCCACGAGCAGTACTTC.

This clonotype turned up a few times. V usage is TRBV4-1 and J usage is TRBJ2-1; either TRBD1 or TRBD2 may fit D (6 bases each). The germline V and J ends were trimmed by 3 bases and 3 bases, with 21 bases remaining between them. Germline values: CDR1 MGHRA, CDR2 YSYEKL. The CDR3 contains 18 residues. The DNA of the CDR3 is TGCGCCAGCAGCCATGGAGGGGATAGGGGACACCGCTACAATGAGCAGTTCTTC. Its protein is CASSHGGDRGHRYNEQFF.

This chain uses TRBV4-3 with TRBJ2-6, with D unclear. Germline loops: CDR1 LGHNA, CDR2 YSLEER. The length of the CDR3 is 16 residues. V lost 0 bases, J lost 0 bases, and 6 bases lay in between. The CDR3 coding sequence is TGCGCCAGCAGCCAAGAGGTGTACTCTGGGGCCAACGTCCTGACTTTC. Translation: CASSQEVYSGANVLTF.

This clonotype was observed a few times. V and J are TRBV6-2 or TRBV6-3 and TRBJ1-6, with unresolved D. This CDR3 comprises 17 residues. Germline loops: CDR1 MNHEY, CDR2 SVGEGT. The V end was cut by 6 bases, the J end by 7 bases, with 22 bases between. The CDR3 DNA reads TGTGCCAGCAGCCAAGTGATGTCGACGCTAAGAAATTCACCCCTCCACTTT. Residues: CASSQVMSTLRNSPLHF.

This clonotype was counted only a few times. The chain recombines TRBV4-3 with TRBJ2-1, with D tentatively TRBD1 (6 bases). The CDR3 extends over 17 amino acids. CDR1 is LGHNA and CDR2 is YSLEER in the germline V gene. The V and J ends lost 3 bases and 0 bases respectively, with 15 bases between them. The CDR3 loop is CASSHTGHFSSYNEQFF. The CDR3 DNA reads as TGCGCCAGCAGCCACACGGGACACTTTAGCTCCTACAATGAGCAGTTCTTC.

About this clonotype itself: Germline is not matched at one junction end, which may reflect a read error. J is TRBJ1-5 and V is TRBV6-2 or TRBV6-3; TRBD1 is a possible D gene (6 bases). The germline V gene encodes CDR1 MNHEY and CDR2 SVGEGT. This CDR3 has 16 residues. The chain's CDR3 is CAGSWTGAGSNQPQHF. The CDR3, as DNA: TGTGCCGGCAGTTGGACGGGGGCGGGAAGCAATCAGCCCCAGCATTTT.

This clonotype has more than one count but fewer than ten. The genes are TRBV12-3 or TRBV12-4 and TRBJ2-7; 10 bases are shared with TRBD2. The CDR3 contains 14 residues. Trimming took 5 bases from V and 3 from J; bases not matched to a gene: 4. DNA for the CDR3: TGTGCCAGCAGTCCTAGCGGGAGTATCTACGAGCAGTACTTC. It encodes CASSPSGSIYEQYF.

This clonotype was detected ten times or more. The gene calls are TRBV28 and TRBJ2-6, with D perhaps being TRBD1 or TRBD2 (5 bases each). CDR3 size: 16 residues. V was clipped by 5 bases and J by 1 base, with 12 bases between them. Germline CDR1 MDHEN, CDR2 SYDVKM. The CDR3 spells CASSEGNPSGANVLTF. The CDR3 coding sequence is TGTGCCAGCAGTGAGGGGAATCCTTCTGGGGCCAACGTCCTGACTTTC.

This chain links TRBV6-6 with TRBJ2-1; D is unresolved. With 2 bases removed from V and 6 bases from J, the gap between germline ends came to 5 bases. The V gene's germline CDR1 is MNHNY and CDR2 SVGAGI (reference sequence). The CDR3 runs 12 residues. The DNA of the CDR3 is TGTGCCAGCAGTTACCTGGGCAATGAGCAGTTCTTC. Amino acids: CASSYLGNEQFF.

V usage is TRBV7-2 and J usage is TRBJ2-1; D perhaps matches TRBD2 (6 bases). There are 17 residues in the CDR3. Trimming took 6 bases from V and 0 from J, leaving 18 bases between them. CDR1 is SGHTA, CDR2 FQGNSA, per germline. As DNA, the CDR3 is TGTGCCAGCAGTCCGGGCGGGGCGCAGAGCTCCTACAATGAGCAGTTCTTC. It encodes CASSPGGAQSSYNEQFF.

This clonotype has a count of ten or more. The chain has TRBV6-5 and TRBJ2-1; D might be TRBD2 (5 bases). This CDR3 has 14 amino acids. The V gene lost 0 bases and the J gene lost 7 bases, with 10 bases spanning the gap. Germline CDR1 reads MNHEY; CDR2 reads SVGAGI. The CDR3 loop reads CASSYSGGRNEQFF. The DNA for the CDR3 is TGTGCCAGCAGTTACTCAGGAGGCCGTAATGAGCAGTTCTTC.

There are a few counts of this clonotype. The chain combines TRBV20-1 with TRBJ2-1; perhaps TRBD1 as D (6 bases). This CDR3 is 17 amino acids long. V lost 0 bases, J lost 2 bases, and 17 bases lay in between. Germline V lookup: CDR1 DFQATT, CDR2 SNEGSKA (reference sequence). The CDR3 DNA is TGCAGTGCTAGAGAAGAGGGCAGGGGCATCACCTACAATGAGCAGTTCTTC. Translating it yields CSAREEGRGITYNEQFF.